The T cell receptor (beta chain) described here comes from a study of PD-1 blockade in classical Hodgkin lymphoma. Regarding the study as a whole: The drivers behind the repertoire differences, possibly disease activity or prior therapy, remain undefined. Reports described newly diagnosed patients as having lower baseline TCR diversity than healthy donors.

Only a few counts were recorded for this clone. No antigen is known for it. Clones were sequenced by immunoSEQ multiplex PCR, and TCRdb holds only the in-frame ones, with some missing. Among 21,000 or so clones listed, around nine tenths were seen once. Indicated time point: newly diagnosed, previously untreated cHL patient sample. CD8+ T cell isolation from thawed PBMCs was performed by magnetic negative selection. The CDR3 loop spans 13 amino acids. Germline V gene data show CDR1 as LNHDA and CDR2 as SQIVND (reference sequence). V was shortened by 2 bases and J by 1 base, with 5 bases between the two germline ends.

The clonotype was recovered from a human donor with classical Hodgkin lymphoma. This chain connects TRBV19 to TRBJ1-1; D not resolved. Source material: CD8+ T cells from blood. The CDR3 sequence is CASSIRGNTEAFF. CDR3 DNA: TGTGCCAGTAGTATACGAGGGAACACTGAAGCTTTCTTT.